These 31 T cell receptor beta chains were sequenced from one sample in a study of early T cells in non-severe SARS-CoV-2 infection. TCRdb called the 5' RACE reads again in MiXCR, with one record for every CDR3 protein. The sample includes under 25,000 distinct CDR3 sequences, around 4.6% seen only once; the top ten take under 20%. Source material: whole blood. These receptors were collected from an adult who was a healthcare worker with PCR-confirmed SARS-CoV-2 infection or an uninfected control (not recorded which).

A few counts support this clonotype. The chain has TRBV7-2 and TRBJ1-5; D is uncertain. Germline CDR1 is SGHTA and CDR2 is FQGNSA. V was shortened by 5 bases and J by 2 bases, with 10 bases between the two germline ends. This CDR3 is built from 14 residues. The chain's CDR3 is CASSPNLGNQPQHF. Here the CDR3 DNA reads TGTGCCAGCAGCCCTAACTTGGGCAATCAGCCCCAGCATTTT.

The table lists this clonotype with many counts. This chain uses TRBV7-6 with TRBJ2-5, with TRBD1 identical over 7 bases. V dropped 5 bases and J dropped 7; count of bases not matched to a gene: 10. The CDR3 extends over 14 amino acids. CDR1 is SGHVS and CDR2 is FNYEAQ in the germline V gene. The DNA of the CDR3 is TGTGCCAGCAGCCTCGGACAGGACTTTGGGACCCAGTACTTC. Its protein product is CASSLGQDFGTQYF.

There are a few counts of this clonotype. The J gene is TRBJ2-2, the V gene TRBV6-1; D possibly corresponds to TRBD2 (6 bases). The CDR3 has 14 amino acids. Between the trimmed V and J ends, which lost 6 bases and 2 bases, there was a span of 10 bases. Per germline, CDR1 MNHNS and CDR2 SASEGT. CDR3 in DNA: TGTGCCAGCAGGGGCGGGGCTAACACCGGGGAGCTGTTTTTT. Its protein is CASRGGANTGELFF.

This clonotype turned up a few times. This chain connects TRBV5-1 to TRBJ2-1; D gene unclear. The ends were cut back, 0 bases at V and 9 bases at J, with 13 bases in the middle. Germline V gene lookup returns CDR1 SGHRS and CDR2 YFSETQ. The CDR3 totals 14 residues. In DNA form, the CDR3 reads TGCGCCAGCAGCTTGGAACCTGGTGGCGGTGAGCAGTTCTTC. Protein sequence: CASSLEPGGGEQFF.

This clonotype has ten or more counts. The chain employs TRBV15 and TRBJ2-4; D unclear. V dropped 0 bases and J dropped 0 bases, with 6 bases sitting between them. Germline V gene data show CDR1 as LNHNV and CDR2 as YYDKDF (reference sequence). This CDR3 contains 15 residues. The CDR3 sequence: CATSRDYLAKNIQYF. In DNA form, the CDR3 reads TGTGCCACCAGCAGAGACTATTTAGCCAAAAACATTCAGTACTTC. Together with reference TRBV15 and TRBJ2-4, the CDR3 gives the full variable domain: DAMVIQNPRYQVTQFGKPVTLSCSQTLNHNVMYWYQQKSSQAPKLLFHYYDKDFNNEADTPDNFQSRRPNTSFCFLDIRSPGLGDTAMYLCATSRDYLAKNIQYFGAGTRLSVL.

This clonotype was recorded many times. The V call is TRBV20-1, the J call TRBJ2-5, with 9 nucleotides matching TRBD2. Germline trimming cut 6 bases from V and 5 bases from J; bases unmatched to any gene: 13. Looked up from germline, CDR1 is DFQATT and CDR2 is SNEGSKA (reference sequence). This CDR3 is built from 15 residues. CDR3 bases: TGCAGTGCCGATAGCGGGGGATTCCTGTGGGAGACCCAGTACTTC. This sequence encodes CSADSGGFLWETQYF.

This clonotype has a handful of counts. The rearrangement links TRBV12-3 or TRBV12-4 to TRBJ2-7; 10 bases line up with TRBD1. After removal of 6 bases from V and 0 bases from J, the junction contained 11 bases not matched to a gene. The CDR3 length is 17 residues. This CDR3 is CASRANAGQGSSYEQYF. Written as DNA, the CDR3 is TGTGCCAGCAGAGCGAACGCGGGACAGGGGAGCTCCTACGAGCAGTACTTC.

The chain carries TRBV20-1 and TRBJ2-7; D unresolved. The CDR3 consists of 12 residues. In germline, CDR1 is DFQATT, CDR2 SNEGSKA (reference sequence). The V and J ends lost 4 bases and 3 bases respectively, with 10 bases between them. The CDR3 nucleotides read TGCAGTGCTAAAACAGCCCTCTACGAGCAGTACTTC. It codes for CSAKTALYEQYF.

There are a few counts of this clonotype. The V and J genes are TRBV5-1 and TRBJ2-1, with TRBD2 as a possible D gene (7 bases). This CDR3 comprises 15 residues. The germline V and J ends were trimmed by 7 bases and 3 bases, with 17 bases remaining between them. CDR1 is SGHRS and CDR2 is YFSETQ in the germline V gene. CDR3 coding DNA: TGCGCCAGCGTCCCCGGGGGGCTAAACTACAATGAGCAGTTCTTC. It encodes CASVPGGLNYNEQFF. The full variable domain, rest sourced from reference TRBV5-1 and TRBJ2-1, is KAGVTQTPRYLIKTRGQQVTLSCSPISGHRSVSWYQQTPGQGLQFLFEYFSETQRNKGNFPGRFSGRQFSNSRSEMNVSTLELGDSALYLCASVPGGLNYNEQFFGPGTRLTVL.

This clonotype was counted between two and nine times. V gene TRBV5-8 combines with J gene TRBJ2-5; a weak D match, TRBD1 (6 bases). The CDR3 spans 15 residues. The V gene's germline CDR1 is SGHTS and CDR2 YDEGEE. V was clipped by 4 bases and J by 5 bases, with 18 bases between them. Written as DNA, the CDR3 is TGTGCCAGCAGCCAGAAGGGGGTAGGGCCGGAGACCCAGTACTTC. Translating it yields CASSQKGVGPETQYF.

At least ten counts were recorded for this clonotype. The chain carries TRBV24-1 and TRBJ2-2, with D possibly being TRBD1 (5 bases). The V gene lost 9 bases and the J gene lost 10 bases, with 17 bases spanning the gap. There are 13 residues in the CDR3. Germline V gene data show CDR1 as KGHDR and CDR2 as SFDVKD. Here the CDR3 reads CATEAGISSELFF. For the CDR3, the DNA is TGTGCCACCGAGGCAGGGATCTCCTCGGAGCTGTTTTTT.

With regard to this clonotype: A read error may be the cause here, since a much bigger clone is one base away. The chain links TRBV12-3 or TRBV12-4 to TRBJ2-3; D is perhaps TRBD1 (5 bases). The CDR3 length is 14 residues. CDR3 in amino acids: CANSFNDRADTQYF. For the CDR3, the DNA is TGTGCCAACAGTTTCAACGACAGAGCAGATACGCAGTATTTT.

This clonotype was counted ten times or more. The chain joins TRBV7-2 to TRBJ2-2; D perhaps matches TRBD2 (5 bases). Trimming took off 1 base at V and 5 bases at J, with 8 bases between the two ends. Looked up from germline, CDR1 is SGHTA and CDR2 is FQGNSA. The CDR3 contains 14 residues. This chain's CDR3 is CASSLVSGTGELFF. In DNA, the CDR3 is TGTGCCAGCAGCTTAGTATCGGGGACCGGGGAGCTGTTTTTT. The complete variable domain, with remaining parts taken from reference TRBV7-2 and TRBJ2-2, reads GAGVSQSPSNKVTEKGKDVELRCDPISGHTALYWYRQSLGQGLEFLIYFQGNSAPDKSGLPSDRFSAERTGGSVSTLTIQRTQQEDSAVYLCASSLVSGTGELFFGEGSRLTVL.

This chain connects TRBV7-6 to TRBJ2-3, with D perhaps matching TRBD2 (5 bases). CDR1 is SGHVS and CDR2 is FNYEAQ in the germline V gene. This CDR3 spans 13 amino acids. Trimming cost V 6 bases and J 3 bases, with 10 bases left between them. The CDR3 DNA reads TGTGCCAGCAGACTCGGGGTGACAGATACGCAGTATTTT. Translation gives CASRLGVTDTQYF. Based on the CDR3 plus reference TRBV7-6 and TRBJ2-3, the full variable domain is GAGVSQSPRYKVTKRGQDVALRCDPISGHVSLYWYRQALGQGPEFLTYFNYEAQQDKSGLPNDRFSAERPEGSISTLTIQRTEQRDSAMYRCASRLGVTDTQYFGPGTRLTVL.

At least ten counts were recorded for this clonotype. V and J are TRBV7-6 and TRBJ2-2; D is perhaps TRBD2 (5 bases). V was cut by 1 base and J by 5 bases, with 8 bases left in between. Germline CDR1 reads SGHVS; CDR2 reads FNYEAQ. This CDR3 comprises 14 residues. CDR3 sequence (DNA): TGTGCCAGCAGCTTAGTCAGAGGGACCGGGGAGCTGTTTTTT. Translation gives CASSLVRGTGELFF.

This clonotype was seen many times. The genes are TRBV11-1 and TRBJ2-7; maybe TRBD1 (6 bases). CDR3 length equals 14 residues. Trimming stripped 6 bases from V and 2 bases from J, with 14 bases between. CDR1 SGHAT and CDR2 FQDESV come from the germline V gene (reference sequence). The CDR3 bases are TGTGCCAGCAGTCTAGACAGGAAGCCCTACGAGCAGTACTTC. This translates into CASSLDRKPYEQYF.

This rearrangement joins TRBV6-1 to TRBJ1-2, with unresolved D. The CDR3 has 13 residues. Trimming removed 5 bases at V and 5 bases at J, with 12 bases between. The germline CDR1 and CDR2 sequences are MNHNS and SASEGT. CDR3 DNA: TGTGCCAGCAGTCGGAGATACCATTATGGCTACACCTTC. Its translation is CASSRRYHYGYTF.

The chain carries TRBV4-3 and TRBJ2-5; either TRBD1 or TRBD2 may supply D (6 bases each). Looked up from germline, CDR1 is LGHNA and CDR2 is YSLEER. V lost 1 base to trimming and J lost 4 bases, with 10 bases between them. The CDR3 is 14 amino acids. Here the CDR3 reads CASSQVGGGETQYF. The CDR3 DNA follows: TGCGCCAGCAGCCAAGTGGGGGGCGGAGAGACCCAGTACTTC.

The chain uses TRBV20-1 and TRBJ2-5; no clear D gene. The CDR3 consists of 15 residues. V lost 1 base, J lost 0 bases, and 12 bases lay in between. CDR1 is DFQATT, CDR2 SNEGSKA, per germline (reference sequence). The CDR3 DNA is TGCAGTGCTAGAGCCCCCGTGAGTTACCAAGAGACCCAGTACTTC. It codes for CSARAPVSYQETQYF.

In this sample, this clonotype turned up a few times. This sequence joins TRBV2 and TRBJ2-3, with a possible D match to TRBD2 (5 bases). This CDR3 contains 14 residues. V was shortened by 10 bases and J by 0 bases, with 14 bases between the two germline ends. From germline, CDR1 is SNHLY and CDR2 FYNNEI. CDR3 DNA sequence: TGTGCCACTAGCATAGACCCTAGCACAGATACGCAGTATTTT. Its translation: CATSIDPSTDTQYF.

The chain employs TRBV21-1 and TRBJ1-5. TRBV21-1 is deemed a pseudogene. The CDR3 has 14 residues. The CDR3 sequence is CASNLPPGRPPQHF. Here the CDR3 DNA reads TGTGCCAGCAACCTCCCCCCCGGCAGGCCCCCCCAGCATTTT.

The J gene is TRBJ2-7, the V gene TRBV27; TRBD1 agrees at 7 bases. After removal of 5 bases from V and 6 bases from J, the junction contained 10 bases not matched to a gene. The V gene's germline CDR1 is MNHEY and CDR2 SMNVEV (reference sequence). The CDR3 extends over 14 amino acids. CDR3 amino acids: CASSKSRDRGEQYF. CDR3 nucleotide sequence: TGTGCCAGCAGTAAATCCCGGGACAGAGGCGAGCAGTACTTC.

This clonotype is medium-sized within its sample. V and J are TRBV29-1 and TRBJ1-1, with D hard to call. The CDR3 sequence is 14 residues long. V lost 4 bases and J 0 bases, leaving 12 bases between the germline ends. Germline CDR1 is SQVTM and CDR2 is ANQGSEA. CDR3 in amino acids: CSVVTLTVNTEAFF. CDR3 nucleotide sequence: TGCAGCGTTGTGACCCTAACTGTGAACACTGAAGCTTTCTTT.

This clonotype was seen ten or more times. The chain carries TRBV19 and TRBJ1-5; D unclear. V was cut by 4 bases and J by 0 bases, with 16 bases left in between. The CDR3 is made up of 17 amino acids. Germline values: CDR1 LNHDA, CDR2 SQIVND (reference sequence). DNA of the CDR3: TGTGCCAGTAGTACCCCCGTTAGTTGGGATAGCAATCAGCCCCAGCATTTT. Its translation: CASSTPVSWDSNQPQHF.

The chain is built from TRBV11-3 and TRBJ2-5; possibly TRBD2 for D (6 bases). Looked up from germline, CDR1 is SGHNT and CDR2 is YENEEA. V was shortened by 5 bases and J by 5 bases, with 12 bases between the two germline ends. CDR3 size: 13 residues. CDR3 residues: CASSRGVAETQYF. The CDR3 region has the DNA TGTGCCAGCAGCCGCGGGGTGGCGGAGACCCAGTACTTC. The full variable domain, rest sourced from reference TRBV11-3 and TRBJ2-5, is EAGVVQSPRYKIIEKKQPVAFWCNPISGHNTLYWYLQNLGQGPELLIRYENEEAVDDSQLPKDRFSAERLKGVDSTLKIQPAELGDSAVYLCASSRGVAETQYFGPGTRLLVL.

This clonotype was seen at least ten times. The V and J genes are TRBV21-1 and TRBJ1-1; TRBD1 is the table's D call and was not checked against the DNA. TRBV21-1 is a pseudogene locus. This CDR3 has 17 amino acids. The CDR3 sequence: CASSKGGQGQRDTEAFF. The CDR3 DNA is TGTGCCAGCAGCAAAGGGGGACAGGGTCAACGAGACACTGAAGCTTTCTTT.

For the CDR3, the DNA is TGTGCTAGTGAGGTCCGGGACAGGAGTTTCTCTGGAAACACCATATATTTT. It codes for CASEVRDRSFSGNTIYF. The gene calls are TRBV12-5 and TRBJ1-3; 8 bases are a match to TRBD1. V shed 7 bases, J shed 0 bases, and the junction held 11 bases outside the gene matches. The CDR3 length is 17 residues. Germline loops: CDR1 LGHNT, CDR2 FRNRAP. The full variable domain, with the rest looked up from reference TRBV12-5 and TRBJ1-3, is DARVTQTPRHKVTEMGQEVTMRCQPILGHNTVFWYRQTMMQGLELLAYFRNRAPLDDSGMPKDRFSAEMPDATLATLKIQPSEPRDSAVYFCASEVRDRSFSGNTIYFGEGSWLTVV.

This sequence joins TRBV2 and TRBJ2-7; no clear D gene. Trimming removed 1 base at V and 10 bases at J, with 11 bases between. The CDR3 sequence is 12 residues long. Germline CDR1 reads SNHLY; CDR2 reads FYNNEI. Here the CDR3 DNA reads TGTGCCAGCAGTGAAGTCGGACGGCGTCAGTACTTC. Translated, it gives CASSEVGRRQYF.

This clonotype was seen more than once but under ten times. V gene TRBV9 combines with J gene TRBJ2-3; TRBD2 matches 8 bases. V shed 2 bases and J 2 bases; nucleotides not matched to a gene: 4. CDR1 SGDLS and CDR2 YYNGEE come from the germline V gene. The CDR3 sequence is 15 residues long. The CDR3 DNA sequence: TGTGCCAGCAGCGTGAGCGGGGGAGTCACAGATACGCAGTATTTT. Translating it yields CASSVSGGVTDTQYF.

The V and J genes are TRBV12-5 and TRBJ2-7; D is possibly TRBD1 (5 bases). Per the germline V gene, CDR1 is LGHNT and CDR2 is FRNRAP. V gave up 3 bases and J gave up 3 bases, with 9 bases separating them. This CDR3 has 13 amino acids. In nucleotides, the CDR3 is TGTGCTAGTGGTTTAGGACATAGCTACGAGCAGTACTTC. It is translated as CASGLGHSYEQYF.

This clonotype came up many times. The chain combines TRBV11-2 with TRBJ2-1; the D is unclear. Germline CDR1 and CDR2: SGHAT and FQNNGV. The V gene lost 5 bases and the J gene lost 0 bases, with 8 bases spanning the gap. The CDR3 covers 14 residues. CDR3 bases: TGTGCCAGCAGCAGTTGGGGCTCCTACAATGAGCAGTTCTTC. Translated, it gives CASSSWGSYNEQFF.